The 21 T cell receptor beta chains below were found in one sample sequenced in a study of cytomegalovirus exposure and HLA in healthy donors. It was with 60 Vbeta and 13 Jbeta primers that the PCR ran. This table comes from immunoSEQ multiplex PCR, and its TCRdb copy is limited to in-frame clones, with some not included. The sample table includes 200,000 or so clones. Sequenced: PBMCs. These TCRs come from a boy between 10 and 17 years old in good health and CMV-seronegative.

The chain employs TRBV6-5 and TRBJ2-7; 8 bases agree with TRBD2. The CDR3 covers 16 residues. Looked up from germline, CDR1 is MNHEY and CDR2 is SVGAGI. Germline trimming cut 4 bases from V and 3 bases from J; bases unmatched to any gene: 11. CDR3 sequence: CASSSLQRGTSYEQYF. The DNA for the CDR3 is TGTGCCAGCAGTTCCCTGCAGCGGGGGACTAGCTACGAGCAGTACTTC.

The CDR3 sequence: CASSIEGNTIYF. CDR3 sequence (DNA): TGTGCCAGTAGTATTGAGGGAAACACCATATATTTT. V and J are TRBV19 and TRBJ1-3, with no clear D. Trimming stripped 3 bases from V and 4 bases from J, with 4 bases between. The germline V gene has CDR1 LNHDA and CDR2 SQIVND (reference sequence). This CDR3 region has 12 residues. The entire variable domain, with the rest obtained from reference TRBV19 and TRBJ1-3, is as follows: DGGITQSPKYLFRKEGQNVTLSCEQNLNHDAMYWYRQDPGQGLRLIYYSQIVNDFQKGDIAEGYSVSREKKESFPLTVTSAQKNPTAFYLCASSIEGNTIYFGEGSWLTVV.

This chain connects TRBV7-9 to TRBJ2-2; D gene unclear. The CDR3 is 11 amino acids. Germline V lookup: CDR1 SEHNR, CDR2 FQNEAQ (reference sequence). V lost 5 bases to trimming and J lost 11 bases, with 9 bases between them. CDR3 sequence (DNA): TGTGCCAGCAGCCGCACTTCTGAGCTGTTTTTT. Amino acids: CASSRTSELFF.

The J gene is TRBJ1-1, the V gene TRBV9; 10 bases are a match to TRBD1. Germline CDR1 and CDR2: SGDLS and YYNGEE. The CDR3 has 16 residues. V shed 5 bases, J shed 5 bases, and the junction held 12 bases outside the gene matches. This CDR3 reads CASSPQGQGLGTEAFF. For the CDR3, the DNA is TGTGCCAGCAGTCCTCAGGGACAGGGGCTGGGTACTGAAGCTTTCTTT.

The chain carries TRBV7-2 and TRBJ2-1, with TRBD2 matching 8 bases. The V gene's germline CDR1 is SGHTA and CDR2 FQGNSA. CDR3 length: 15 residues. The ends lost 1 base at V and 5 bases at J; junction bases unmatched: 4. The CDR3: CASSLGAGGNNEQFF. CDR3 bases: TGTGCCAGCAGCTTAGGGGCGGGGGGCAACAATGAGCAGTTCTTC.

V and J are TRBV5-6 and TRBJ1-3; D may be TRBD1 (6 bases). The germline V and J ends were trimmed by 0 bases and 0 bases, with 7 bases remaining between them. This CDR3 has 15 amino acids. Looked up from germline, CDR1 is SGHDT and CDR2 is YYEEEE. The CDR3 sequence is CASSLGTASGNTIYF. The CDR3 DNA sequence: TGTGCCAGCAGCTTGGGGACAGCCTCTGGAAACACCATATATTTT.

The chain employs TRBV7-9 and TRBJ2-4; 13 nucleotides agree with TRBD2. Trimming cost V 3 bases and J 1 base; bases outside gene matches: 9. Germline-derived CDR1 and CDR2 are SEHNR and FQNEAQ (reference sequence). This CDR3 spans 19 amino acids. The CDR3 protein is CASSFGGLAGSSAKNIQYF. The CDR3 nucleotides read TGTGCCAGCAGCTTCGGGGGACTAGCGGGGTCGTCGGCCAAAAACATTCAGTACTTC.

The CDR3 protein is CASSEVRQGGFETQYF. CDR3 nucleotide sequence: TGTGCCAGCAGTGAAGTTCGGCAGGGGGGTTTCGAGACCCAGTACTTC. The gene calls are TRBV2 and TRBJ2-5; a possible D gene is TRBD1 (7 bases). V was shortened by 1 base and J by 5 bases, with 17 bases between the two germline ends. Germline-derived CDR1 and CDR2 are SNHLY and FYNNEI. This CDR3 region has 16 residues.

The V and J genes are TRBV5-1 and TRBJ2-7, with 10 bases that match TRBD1. CDR1 is SGHRS, CDR2 YFSETQ, per germline. The V and J ends lost 0 bases and 5 bases, in that order; junction bases with no gene match: 5. The CDR3 contains 15 residues. The CDR3 reads CASSLVGTGAHEQYF. In nucleotides, the CDR3 is TGCGCCAGCAGCTTGGTCGGGACAGGGGCCCACGAGCAGTACTTC.

V is TRBV27 and J is TRBJ1-2; a possible D gene is TRBD1 (5 bases). The CDR3 runs 12 residues. Germline V gene sequence: CDR1 MNHEY, CDR2 SMNVEV (reference sequence). The V end lost 2 bases, the J end lost 7 bases, and 8 bases lay between the germline ends. The CDR3 DNA reads TGTGCCAGCAGTTTACGGGGGGGTGGCTACACCTTC. Amino acids: CASSLRGGGYTF.

CDR3 loop: CASSLGQVVTQPQHF. The CDR3 coding sequence is TGTGCCAGCAGTTTGGGACAGGTGGTGACTCAGCCCCAGCATTTT. The chain is built from TRBV28 and TRBJ1-5, with 8 bases aligning to TRBD1. Germline values: CDR1 MDHEN, CDR2 SYDVKM. The CDR3 loop spans 15 amino acids. J was trimmed by 6 bases and V by 3 bases; bases with no gene match: 7. The entire variable domain, with the rest obtained from reference TRBV28 and TRBJ1-5, is as follows: DVKVTQSSRYLVKRTGEKVFLECVQDMDHENMFWYRQDPGLGLRLIYFSYDVKMKEKGDIPEGYSVSREKKERFSLILESASTNQTSMYLCASSLGQVVTQPQHFGDGTRLSIL.

V usage is TRBV6-5 and J usage is TRBJ1-2, with 8 nucleotides matching TRBD1. The germline V gene encodes CDR1 MNHEY and CDR2 SVGAGI. Trimming at V came to 5 bases and at J to 5 bases, leaving 4 bases not matched to a gene. This CDR3 comprises 13 residues. Here the CDR3 reads CASSKDRAYGYTF. The CDR3 DNA follows: TGTGCCAGCAGTAAGGACAGGGCGTATGGCTACACCTTC.

This chain links TRBV5-1 with TRBJ2-3; a possible D gene is TRBD1 (6 bases). Germline loops: CDR1 SGHRS, CDR2 YFSETQ. The V gene lost 1 base and the J gene lost 0 bases, with 12 bases spanning the gap. The CDR3 has 16 amino acids. This chain's CDR3 is CASSLWPGDSTDTQYF. CDR3 sequence (DNA): TGCGCCAGCAGCTTGTGGCCAGGGGATAGCACAGATACGCAGTATTTT.

This chain uses TRBV7-8 with TRBJ2-2; D not certain. Trimming took off 5 bases at V and 7 bases at J, with 5 bases between the two ends. The CDR3 extends over 11 amino acids. The germline CDR1 and CDR2 sequences are SGHVS and FQNEAQ. The CDR3 DNA reads TGTGCCAGCAGCCCCCGCGGGGAGCTGTTTTTT. Its protein is CASSPRGELFF.

Comment on this clone: The same CDR3 also results from other DNA sequences found in this sample. The chain is built from TRBV2 and TRBJ1-3; D gene ambiguous. There are 14 residues in the CDR3. Trimming left V 4 bases short and J 4 bases short, with 11 bases between. Germline V lookup: CDR1 SNHLY, CDR2 FYNNEI. Written as DNA, the CDR3 is TGTGCCAGCAGTGGTCGTTTATCCGGAAACACCATATATTTT. This codes for CASSGRLSGNTIYF.

The chain uses TRBV18 and TRBJ2-1; 10 nucleotides match TRBD2. Germline V CDR1 and CDR2: KGHSH, LQKENI. Trimming cost V 1 base and J 6 bases; bases outside gene matches: 6. The CDR3 loop spans 16 amino acids. In nucleotides, the CDR3 is TGTGCCAGCTCACCACGGGAGCGGGGGGGCAGCAATGAGCAGTTCTTC. It translates to CASSPRERGGSNEQFF.

This sequence joins TRBV9 and TRBJ2-3, with a weak D call TRBD1 (8 bases). The germline V gene encodes CDR1 SGDLS and CDR2 YYNGEE. This CDR3 comprises 15 residues. The ends were cut back, 0 bases at V and 7 bases at J, with 15 bases in the middle. As DNA, the CDR3 is TGTGCCAGCAGCGTAGAACAGGGGGGGGTGAATACGCAGTATTTT. This translates into CASSVEQGGVNTQYF.

V and J are TRBV11-3 and TRBJ2-1; perhaps TRBD2 as D (5 bases). CDR3 length: 13 residues. The V end lost 4 bases, the J end lost 8 bases, and 12 bases lay between the germline ends. CDR1 SGHNT and CDR2 YENEEA come from the germline V gene. The CDR3 sequence: CASSSLTSYEQFF. CDR3 in DNA: TGTGCCAGCAGCTCCCTAACTAGTTATGAGCAGTTCTTC.

Concerning this clone itself: An end of the junction does not agree with germline; a read error may underlie this. Other DNA sequences within the sample encode an identical CDR3. The V and J genes are TRBV19 and TRBJ1-1; weak D call: TRBD1 (6 bases). Germline CDR1 reads LNHDA; CDR2 reads SQIVND (reference sequence). This CDR3 is 15 amino acids long. The DNA of the CDR3 is TGTGCCAGTAGTATAGATGCGGGGGCGAACACTGAGGCTTTCTTT. Protein sequence: CASSIDAGANTEAFF.

V gene TRBV15 combines with J gene TRBJ2-2, with TRBD2 identical over 7 bases. V shed 7 bases and J 0 bases; nucleotides not matched to a gene: 5. Germline V gene sequence: CDR1 LNHNV, CDR2 YYDKDF (reference sequence). The CDR3 length is 15 residues. CDR3 nucleotides: TGTGCCACCAAGGGCGCGGGGGCGAACACCGGGGAGCTGTTTTTT. Encoded protein: CATKGAGANTGELFF. The variable domain in full, completed from reference TRBV15 and TRBJ2-2, reads DAMVIQNPRYQVTQFGKPVTLSCSQTLNHNVMYWYQQKSSQAPKLLFHYYDKDFNNEADTPDNFQSRRPNTSFCFLDIRSPGLGDTAMYLCATKGAGANTGELFFGEGSRLTVL.

The CDR3 sequence is CSPGTVKVQYF. The DNA for the CDR3 is TGCAGCCCCGGGACAGTGAAGGTGCAGTACTTC. The chain links TRBV29-1 to TRBJ2-5; 7 bases are shared with TRBD1. J was trimmed by 11 bases and V by 8 bases; bases with no gene match: 11. Germline V gene sequence: CDR1 SQVTM, CDR2 ANQGSEA. The CDR3 is 11 residues long.